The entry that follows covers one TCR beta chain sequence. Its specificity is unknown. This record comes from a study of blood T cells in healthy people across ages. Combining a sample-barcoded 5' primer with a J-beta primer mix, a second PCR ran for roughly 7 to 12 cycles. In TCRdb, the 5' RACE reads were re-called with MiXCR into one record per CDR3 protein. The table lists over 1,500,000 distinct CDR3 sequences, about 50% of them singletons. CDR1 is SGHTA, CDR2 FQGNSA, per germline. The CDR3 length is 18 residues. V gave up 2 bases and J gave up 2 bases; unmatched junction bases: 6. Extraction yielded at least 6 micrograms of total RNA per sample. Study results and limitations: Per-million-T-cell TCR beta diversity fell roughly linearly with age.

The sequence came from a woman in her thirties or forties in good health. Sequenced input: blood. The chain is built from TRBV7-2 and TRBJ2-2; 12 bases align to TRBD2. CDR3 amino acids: CASSLLRLAGANTGELFF. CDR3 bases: TGTGCCAGCAGCTTACTAAGACTAGCGGGGGCCAACACCGGGGAGCTGTTTTTT.